These 13 T cell receptor beta chains were all obtained from the same sample, sequenced in a study of beta chain features in type 1 diabetes. The sequenced template was cDNA made from the entire isolated RNA. Clones were sequenced by immunoSEQ multiplex PCR, and TCRdb holds only the in-frame ones, with some missing. The top ten hold more than 0.9% of the sample, which has some 300,000 clones, under 8.5% seen once. The sample comprised central memory CD4+ T cells from blood. The receptors derive from a woman aged 18-35 years in good health.

In this sample, this clone turned up once. The chain joins TRBV7-8 to TRBJ2-3; 14 bases align to TRBD2. The germline V gene has CDR1 SGHVS and CDR2 FQNEAQ. The CDR3 spans 16 residues. The ends lost 6 bases at V and 8 bases at J; junction bases unmatched: 10. CDR3 sequence reads: CASRTSGRASMGTQYF. CDR3 bases: TGTGCCAGCAGGACTAGCGGGAGGGCCAGCATGGGTACGCAGTATTTT.

This clone showed up just a few times. The chain joins TRBV7-9 to TRBJ2-1; D unresolved. CDR3 length: 11 residues. The germline CDR1 and CDR2 sequences are SEHNR and FQNEAQ (reference sequence). V gave up 10 bases and J gave up 6 bases, with 10 bases separating them. The CDR3 nucleotides are TGTGCCACCGGTAAGGCCAATGAGCAGTTCTTC. This codes for CATGKANEQFF.

The chain recombines TRBV30 with TRBJ2-5; D not resolved. The J call may be faulty, since TRBJ2-7 better matches the DNA end. Germline V gene data show CDR1 as GTSNPN and CDR2 as SVGIG (reference sequence). The CDR3 totals 14 residues. CDR3 loop: CAWSKGKSSYEQYF. CDR3 DNA sequence: TGTGCCTGGAGTAAGGGAAAATCTTCCTACGAGCAGTACTTC.

About this clone: The same CDR3 can be traced to other DNA sequences in this sample. The rearrangement links TRBV20-1 to TRBJ2-5; 7 positions match TRBD2. V shed 8 bases, J shed 1 base, and the junction held 1 base outside the gene matches. The CDR3 contains 11 residues. Germline V CDR1 and CDR2: DFQATT, SNEGSKA (reference sequence). CDR3 DNA sequence: TGCAGTCCGGGGGGCCAAGAGACCCAGTACTTC. Protein product: CSPGGQETQYF.

This clone was observed a few times. The V gene is TRBV7-2, the J gene TRBJ2-1; a possible D gene is TRBD2 (5 bases). The CDR3 sequence is 16 residues long. Germline V CDR1 and CDR2: SGHTA, FQGNSA. Trimming took 7 bases from V and 4 from J, leaving 20 bases between them. Here the CDR3 DNA reads TGTGCCAGCACCTCGGCGTGGACGGGAAGGTACAATGAGCAGTTCTTC. As protein: CASTSAWTGRYNEQFF.

The chain joins TRBV4-1 to TRBJ2-2; TRBD2 agrees at 7 bases. V dropped 7 bases and J dropped 8; count of bases not matched to a gene: 13. The CDR3 has 15 residues. Germline V gives CDR1 MGHRA, CDR2 YSYEKL. Here the CDR3 reads CASTPNPSGMGELFF. For the CDR3, the DNA is TGCGCCAGCACCCCAAACCCAAGCGGGATGGGGGAGCTGTTTTTT.

This clone was counted only a few times. CDR3 DNA: TGCGCCAGCAGCTCGGGGACCACAGATACGCAGTATTTT. It is translated as CASSSGTTDTQYF. V usage is TRBV5-1 and J usage is TRBJ2-3, with D tentatively TRBD1 or TRBD2 (5 bases each). V lost 3 bases to trimming and J lost 2 bases, with 7 bases between them. Germline-derived CDR1 and CDR2 are SGHRS and YFSETQ. This CDR3 is built from 13 residues.

The chain is built from TRBV28 and TRBJ1-2; TRBD1 matches 8 bases. Looked up from germline, CDR1 is MDHEN and CDR2 is SYDVKM. The CDR3 has 15 residues. The ends lost 6 bases at V and 4 bases at J; junction bases unmatched: 10. DNA for the CDR3: TGTGCCAGCAGCCTAACCGCAGGGGGCCGCTATGGCTACACCTTC. This gives the protein CASSLTAGGRYGYTF.

As regards this clone: Other DNA sequences in the same sample also yield this CDR3. V gene TRBV15 combines with J gene TRBJ1-2, with TRBD1 as a possible D gene (5 bases). In germline, CDR1 is LNHNV, CDR2 YYDKDF (reference sequence). The CDR3 totals 13 residues. V was clipped by 0 bases and J by 5 bases, with 7 bases between them. CDR3 protein: CATSRDRGYGYTF. In DNA form, the CDR3 reads TGTGCCACCAGCAGAGATCGGGGGTATGGCTACACCTTC.

This clone was seen a handful of times. The chain has TRBV5-1 and TRBJ1-1, with D perhaps TRBD1 (6 bases). Germline lookup yields CDR1 SGHRS and CDR2 YFSETQ. CDR3 length: 14 residues. The V and J ends lost 4 bases and 4 bases respectively, with 14 bases between them. The CDR3 DNA is TGCGCCAGCAGCGTCGCCGGAGGGGGCACTGAAGCTTTCTTT. It translates to CASSVAGGGTEAFF. Supplemented by reference TRBV5-1 and TRBJ1-1, the full variable domain reads KAGVTQTPRYLIKTRGQQVTLSCSPISGHRSVSWYQQTPGQGLQFLFEYFSETQRNKGNFPGRFSGRQFSNSRSEMNVSTLELGDSALYLCASSVAGGGTEAFFGQGTRLTVV.

In its sample, this clone was seen many times. The chain carries TRBV19 and TRBJ1-1, with 9 positions matching TRBD1. The CDR3 extends over 12 amino acids. V trimming: 5 bases; J trimming: 11 bases; junction bases outside the gene matches: 6. CDR1 and CDR2 from the germline V gene are LNHDA and SQIVND (reference sequence). CDR3: CASSVRDRDAFF. The CDR3 DNA follows: TGTGCCAGTAGTGTCCGGGACAGGGACGCTTTCTTT. Full variable domain (remainder filled in from reference TRBV19 and TRBJ1-1): DGGITQSPKYLFRKEGQNVTLSCEQNLNHDAMYWYRQDPGQGLRLIYYSQIVNDFQKGDIAEGYSVSREKKESFPLTVTSAQKNPTAFYLCASSVRDRDAFFGQGTRLTVV.

The chain has TRBV29-1 and TRBJ2-7; TRBD1 or TRBD2 may be the D gene (5 bases each). Germline V gene data show CDR1 as SQVTM and CDR2 as ANQGSEA. CDR3 length equals 12 residues. V lost 3 bases and J lost 3, with 9 bases in between. The CDR3 loop reads CSVEGVSYEQYF. The CDR3 DNA is TGCAGCGTTGAGGGGGTCAGCTACGAGCAGTACTTC.

This clone turned up a few times. This chain joins TRBV19 and TRBJ1-1, with 8 bases that match TRBD1. The germline gives CDR1 LNHDA, CDR2 SQIVND (reference sequence). The CDR3 is made up of 15 amino acids. V trimming: 5 bases; J trimming: 4 bases; junction bases outside the gene matches: 9. The CDR3 region is CASSPYTGGGTEAFF. The CDR3 bases are TGTGCCAGTAGTCCTTATACAGGGGGTGGCACTGAAGCTTTCTTT. Full variable domain (remainder filled in from reference TRBV19 and TRBJ1-1): DGGITQSPKYLFRKEGQNVTLSCEQNLNHDAMYWYRQDPGQGLRLIYYSQIVNDFQKGDIAEGYSVSREKKESFPLTVTSAQKNPTAFYLCASSPYTGGGTEAFFGQGTRLTVV.